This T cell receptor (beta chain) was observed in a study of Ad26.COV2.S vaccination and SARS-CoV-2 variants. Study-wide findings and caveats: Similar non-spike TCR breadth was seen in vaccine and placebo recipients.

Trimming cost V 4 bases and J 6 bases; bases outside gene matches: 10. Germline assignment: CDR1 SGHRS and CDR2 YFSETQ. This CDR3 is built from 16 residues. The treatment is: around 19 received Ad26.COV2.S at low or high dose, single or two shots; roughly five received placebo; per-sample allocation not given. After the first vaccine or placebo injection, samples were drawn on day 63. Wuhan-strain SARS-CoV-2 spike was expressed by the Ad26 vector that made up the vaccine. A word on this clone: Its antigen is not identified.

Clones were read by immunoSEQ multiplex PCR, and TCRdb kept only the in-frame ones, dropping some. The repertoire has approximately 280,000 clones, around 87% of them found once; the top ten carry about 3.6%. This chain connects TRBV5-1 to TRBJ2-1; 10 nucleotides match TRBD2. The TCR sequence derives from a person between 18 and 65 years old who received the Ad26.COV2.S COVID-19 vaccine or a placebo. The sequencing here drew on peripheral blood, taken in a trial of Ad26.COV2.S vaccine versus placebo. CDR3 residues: CASSALSGGASNEQFF. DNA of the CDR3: TGCGCCAGCAGCGCTCTAAGCGGGGGGGCCTCCAATGAGCAGTTCTTC.